Each of the 10 T cell receptor beta chains below was sequenced from the same sample in a study of cytomegalovirus exposure and HLA in healthy donors. Assay: immunoSEQ multiplex PCR; the TCRdb copy retains only in-frame clones and omits some. The repertoire holds some 150,000 clones, with 80% to 90% as singletons. Sequencing was done on a sample of PBMCs. The receptors here all came from a woman aged 25 to 45 in good health and CMV-seronegative.

This sequence joins TRBV5-1 and TRBJ2-3; 11 positions agree with TRBD2. The ends lost 0 bases at V and 2 bases at J; junction bases unmatched: 8. This CDR3 spans 18 amino acids. The germline gives CDR1 SGHRS, CDR2 YFSETQ. The DNA of the CDR3 is TGCGCCAGCAGCTTGGCCTTAGGACTAGCGGGCACCACAGATACGCAGTATTTT. Its protein is CASSLALGLAGTTDTQYF.

This clone was seen once. This chain joins TRBV7-6 and TRBJ2-5, with 7 bases fitting TRBD1. The CDR3 is 15 amino acids. Germline V lookup: CDR1 SGHVS, CDR2 FNYEAQ. V was clipped by 5 bases and J by 3 bases; unmatched bases: 9. For the CDR3, the DNA is TGTGCCAGCAGCCAAAGGGACAGTCCCAAAGAGACCCAGTACTTC. It translates to CASSQRDSPKETQYF.

The CDR3 nucleotides read TGTGCCAGCAGTTACTCCAGGGTGGTAGAGACCCAGTACTTC. Its protein is CASSYSRVVETQYF. The chain couples TRBV6-5 to TRBJ2-5; D perhaps matches TRBD1 (5 bases). V lost 0 bases and J lost 4, with 9 bases in between. CDR3 size: 14 residues. Looked up from germline, CDR1 is MNHEY and CDR2 is SVGAGI.

The chain couples TRBV20-1 to TRBJ2-7, with D maybe TRBD1 (5 bases). This CDR3 region has 11 residues. Germline V gene lookup returns CDR1 DFQATT and CDR2 SNEGSKA (reference sequence). Trimming left V 6 bases short and J 3 bases short, with 9 bases between. In DNA form, the CDR3 reads TGCAGTGCCACGACAGACTACGAGCAGTACTTC. This translates into CSATTDYEQYF.

The chain combines TRBV14 with TRBJ1-6, with D hard to call. The CDR3 loop spans 13 amino acids. The germline V and J ends were trimmed by 4 bases and 9 bases, with 10 bases remaining between them. Germline V gene lookup returns CDR1 SGHDN and CDR2 FVKESK. CDR3: CASSRDYGSPLHF. CDR3 bases: TGTGCCAGCAGCCGAGACTACGGTTCACCCCTCCACTTT.

The chain uses TRBV4-2 and TRBJ2-1, with 8 positions matching TRBD1. The CDR3 length is 15 residues. The germline V gene has CDR1 LGHNA and CDR2 YNFKEQ. Trimming took 3 bases from V and 0 from J; bases not matched to a gene: 1. The CDR3 loop is CASSQGQVSYNEQFF. The DNA for the CDR3 is TGTGCCAGCAGCCAGGGACAGGTCTCCTACAATGAGCAGTTCTTC.

This rearrangement joins TRBV4-2 to TRBJ1-4, with TRBD1 matching 9 bases. Trimming at V came to 4 bases and at J to 5 bases, leaving 8 bases not matched to a gene. The germline gives CDR1 LGHNA, CDR2 YNFKEQ. CDR3 length: 16 residues. CDR3 amino acids: CASSRRRGQGNEKLFF. In DNA form, the CDR3 reads TGTGCCAGCAGCCGCCGTCGGGGACAGGGAAATGAAAAACTGTTTTTT.

This chain links TRBV30 with TRBJ2-7; 10 positions match TRBD1. This CDR3 has 13 residues. The germline V gene has CDR1 GTSNPN and CDR2 SVGIG (reference sequence). J lost 6 bases, V lost 0 bases, and 2 bases had no gene match. The CDR3 DNA is TGTGCCTGGAGTGTAGGGACAGGGGTCGAGCAGTACTTC. This gives the protein CAWSVGTGVEQYF. The full variable domain, with the rest looked up from reference TRBV30 and TRBJ2-7, is SQTIHQWPATLVQPVGSPLSLECTVEGTSNPNLYWYRQAAGRGLQLLFYSVGIGQISSEVPQNLSASRPQDRQFILSSKKLLLSDSGFYLCAWSVGTGVEQYFGPGTRLTVT.

This clone was counted once. This chain links TRBV11-2 with TRBJ1-4; D remains ambiguous. The germline gives CDR1 SGHAT, CDR2 FQNNGV. The CDR3 is 14 amino acids. Trimming removed 5 bases at V and 8 bases at J, with 15 bases between. Here the CDR3 DNA reads TGTGCCAGCAGCCTCGTGGAGGTAGGAGAAAAACTGTTTTTT. This codes for CASSLVEVGEKLFF.

The J gene is TRBJ2-5, the V gene TRBV27; 10 nucleotides align to TRBD2. The CDR3 runs 16 residues. CDR1 is MNHEY and CDR2 is SMNVEV in the germline V gene (reference sequence). Trimming took 4 bases from V and 1 from J; bases not matched to a gene: 6. The DNA of the CDR3 is TGTGCCAGCAGTTGGATAGCGGGGGGACGCCAAGAGACCCAGTACTTC. This sequence encodes CASSWIAGGRQETQYF.